A selection of T cell receptor beta chains follows, all from one sample in a study of T cell responses to AZD1222 COVID-19 vaccine. Profiling relied on immunoSEQ multiplex PCR, and the TCRdb table lists in-frame clones only, not all of them. The data show over 130,000 clones, with around 94% seen just once and 1.3% held by the top ten. Sequenced material: peripheral blood, taken on day 0 of AZD1222 vaccination. The origin of the receptors is an adult in good health. Both conserved end residues are part of each CDR3. The order of the fields is V gene, D gene, J gene, clone size, CDR3 protein, CDR3 DNA. A D gene is named only where the DNA matches it firmly. The size field is filled for only some rows; it gives once, few, many or a size class.

v_call: TRBV3-1/TRBV3-2; d_call: NA; j_call: TRBJ1-3; clone_size: NA; cdr3_aa: CASSQASGGGNTIYF; cdr3_nt: TGTGCCAGCAGCCAAGCGAGCGGCGGGGGAAACACCATATATTTT
v_call: TRBV3-1/TRBV3-2; d_call: TRBD1; j_call: TRBJ1-2; clone_size: once; cdr3_aa: CASSFPGQGSWGYTF; cdr3_nt: TGTGCCAGCAGCTTCCCGGGACAGGGATCGTGGGGCTACACCTTC
v_call: TRBV24-1; d_call: NA; j_call: TRBJ1-3; clone_size: NA; cdr3_aa: CATQGYGNTIYF; cdr3_nt: TGTGCCACACAGGGTTATGGAAACACCATATATTTT
v_call: TRBV9; d_call: NA; j_call: TRBJ1-6; clone_size: NA; cdr3_aa: CASSALSPRDNSPLHF; cdr3_nt: TGTGCCAGCAGCGCTCTTTCCCCCAGGGATAATTCACCCCTCCACTTT
v_call: TRBV20-1; d_call: NA; j_call: TRBJ1-2; clone_size: NA; cdr3_aa: CSARRDTGYTF; cdr3_nt: TGCAGTGCTCGTCGGGACACGGGCTACACCTTC
v_call: TRBV18; d_call: NA; j_call: TRBJ1-2; clone_size: once; cdr3_aa: CASSPGSVNYGYTF; cdr3_nt: TGTGCCAGCTCACCAGGTTCGGTTAACTATGGCTACACCTTC
v_call: TRBV19; d_call: NA; j_call: TRBJ1-5; clone_size: NA; cdr3_aa: CASSTPPGRVDQPQHF; cdr3_nt: TGTGCCAGTAGTACCCCACCCGGCAGGGTGGATCAGCCCCAGCATTTT
v_call: TRBV11-2; d_call: NA; j_call: TRBJ2-2; clone_size: NA; cdr3_aa: CASSLGPGELFF; cdr3_nt: TGTGCCAGCAGCTTGGGGCCCGGGGAGCTGTTTTTT
v_call: TRBV6-4; d_call: NA; j_call: TRBJ2-3; clone_size: NA; cdr3_aa: CASSDGNEDTDTQYF; cdr3_nt: TGTGCCAGCAGTGACGGGAATGAGGACACAGATACGCAGTATTTT
v_call: TRBV4-3; d_call: NA; j_call: TRBJ1-2; clone_size: NA; cdr3_aa: CASSQANLGDYGYTF; cdr3_nt: TGCGCCAGCAGCCAAGCCAACTTGGGGGACTATGGCTACACCTTC
v_call: TRBV3-1/TRBV3-2; d_call: NA; j_call: TRBJ1-6; clone_size: NA; cdr3_aa: CASSPGYNSPLHF; cdr3_nt: TGTGCCAGCAGCCCCGGGTATAATTCACCCCTCCACTTT